The subject of this entry is one T cell receptor (beta chain). Reverse transcription of 0.5 to 1 ug RNA was performed with random hexamers. Using its own MiXCR run on the immunoSEQ multiplex PCR reads, TCRdb lists one record per CDR3 protein. The data contain some 240,000 distinct CDR3 sequences, 90% to 96% of them singletons. From germline, CDR1 is SGHTA and CDR2 FQGTGA. The CDR3 loop spans 16 amino acids. The J segment lost 4 bases and the V segment lost 0 bases, leaving 7 bases of the junction unmatched. The data were taken from a study of CD8 T cells in Susac syndrome. This clonotype originated in a human donor with Susac syndrome. The chain links TRBV7-3 to TRBJ1-1, with 8 bases lining up with TRBD1. The sequenced material came from CD4+ T cells from PBMCs. For the CDR3, the DNA is TGTGCCAGCAGCTTAACGTTCGGACAGGGAGGCACTGAAGCTTTCTTT. Its translation is CASSLTFGQGGTEAFF.